Given below is one TCR beta chain in context. Its antigen is not identified. Duration under 3 months, a NOSPECS grade of at least 4, and a Clinical Activity Score of at least 3 characterized the ophthalmopathy patients. What was amplified from RNA transcripts were TCR beta CDR3 regions. HTBI primers were the set used in a first-round RT-PCR of the TCR CDR3. TCRdb analysed the multiplex PCR reads with MiXCR anew, one entry per CDR3 protein. This sample yields hundreds of thousands of distinct CDR3 sequences, of which 17% are seen a single time; just over 55% belongs to the top ten. This sample is part of a study of T cells in Graves' hyperthyroidism and ophthalmopathy. Study-level findings and limits: Blood also held most thyroid clonotypes expanded beyond 0.001.

CDR1 SGHRS and CDR2 YFSETQ come from the germline V gene. Trimming stripped 1 base from V and 5 bases from J, with 9 bases between. This CDR3 contains 14 residues. This sequence originates from a woman aged 60-70 years with Graves' ophthalmopathy. Specimen: blood. The V gene is TRBV5-1, the J gene TRBJ1-4; D is perhaps TRBD1 (6 bases). DNA for the CDR3: TGCGCCAGCAGCTTGTCACAGGGAAATGAAAAACTGTTTTTT. This sequence encodes CASSLSQGNEKLFF.